Reported below is one TCR beta chain. Preparation of the TCRbeta library involved a method that used unique molecular identifiers. One entry per CDR3 protein, called by TCRdb with MiXCR from the PCR reads. Of hundreds of thousands of distinct CDR3 sequences listed, about 30% were seen once; the top ten hold about 2.3%. CDR3 length: 14 residues. With V trimmed by 3 bases and J by 2 bases, 4 bases remained unmatched. Germline V CDR1 and CDR2: SQVTM, ANQGSEA. The data belong to a study of T-cell reconstitution after alpha-beta-depleted transplantation in children. The clonotype comes from a human donor who donated a stem cell graft to a child with aplastic anemia. The chain has TRBV29-1 and TRBJ2-1; the match to TRBD1 covers 7 bases. Sequenced here: PBMCs from the stem cell graft donor, sampled from the stem cell graft. In DNA, the CDR3 is TGCAGCGTTGAGGGCAGGGGGACCTACAATGAGCAGTTCTTC. This gives the protein CSVEGRGTYNEQFF.